This TCR beta chain was documented in a study of T cells in localized non-small cell lung cancer. This clone was seen ten or more times. Its antigen is not identified. The study, taken as a whole, reports: Tumor trailed uninvolved adjacent lung in T cell clonality, which peaked there. Those with higher blood T cell density had longer overall survival.

The data were produced by immunoSEQ multiplex PCR, yet TCRdb's version contains in-frame clones alone and is incomplete. Of about 53,000 clones detected, over 70% appear once; the ten largest clones hold about 18%. This receptor was obtained from a man aged 40 to 75 with stage III lung adenocarcinoma. The sample in question was peripheral blood mononuclear cells, obtained before any cancer treatment.

The CDR3 bases are TGTGCCAGCAGGGGGACAGCTAACTATGGCTACACCTTC. Amino acid sequence: CASRGTANYGYTF. The chain recombines TRBV2 with TRBJ1-2, with TRBD1 matching over 7 bases. V was pared by 6 bases and J by 0 bases, with 1 base of the junction left unmatched. Germline CDR1 reads SNHLY; CDR2 reads FYNNEI. The CDR3 length is 13 residues.